Sequencing of this T cell receptor beta chain was carried out in a study of blood T cell repertoires in COVID-19. Study context: Sample material is recorded as cDNA or gDNA derived from T cells, B-cell-depleted T cells, or PBMCs.

This clone came up once. Authors' data handling: The assay estimated nucleated cells by amplifying reference gene primers. Profiled with immunoSEQ multiplex PCR; TCRdb holds only in-frame clones, not every one. V and J calls and clone size are given by that table; D and trimming were obtained from the DNA. The sample contains 150,000 to 250,000 clones, roughly 87% of which appear only once. Membership in each cohort depended on participant-reported clinical history. Two negative PCRs, clearance, or symptom resolution were required of recovered Cohort 3 donors. The J segment lost 7 bases and the V segment lost 3 bases, leaving 11 bases of the junction unmatched. The CDR3 has 16 residues. Germline V gene data show CDR1 as SGHNT and CDR2 as YENEEA.

The chain joins TRBV11-3 to TRBJ2-2, with 7 bases matching TRBD1. Sequencing was performed on PBMCs or T cells enriched from blood (not recorded which). This TCR was recovered from a young woman who had recovered from COVID-19. The CDR3 loop is CASSFLTTGSGGELFF. CDR3 DNA: TGTGCCAGCAGCTTTCTGACGACAGGGTCGGGCGGGGAGCTGTTTTTT.